This TCR beta chain was identified in a study of CD8 T cells in ankylosing spondylitis. TCRdb used MiXCR to reprocess the 5' RACE reads, holding one entry per CDR3 protein. The sample gives roughly 240,000 distinct CDR3 sequences, approximately 8% of which show up once; 4.5% to 5% is in the top ten. CDR3 length equals 13 residues. Looked up from germline, CDR1 is LGHNA and CDR2 is YSLEER. V was clipped by 0 bases and J by 9 bases, with 9 bases between them. The TCR was taken from a female donor with ankylosing spondylitis or in good health (not recorded which). The chain links TRBV4-3 to TRBJ2-1; no clear D. Source material: blood, either unsorted or a sorted T cell fraction (not recorded which). CDR3: CASSQDIRTEQFF. The CDR3 bases are TGCGCCAGCAGCCAAGATATCCGAACTGAGCAGTTCTTC.